This T cell receptor beta chain was retrieved from a study of cytomegalovirus exposure and HLA in healthy donors. Per germline, CDR1 SGHDT and CDR2 YYEEEE. Germline trimming cut 0 bases from V and 4 bases from J; bases unmatched to any gene: 6. CDR3 length: 15 amino acids. A multiplex PCR was run with 60 Vbeta primers and 13 Jbeta primers. The method was immunoSEQ multiplex PCR; TCRdb's version includes in-frame clones alone and lacks a portion of them. The sample includes approximately 250,000 clones, around 80% seen only once; the top ten take less than 0.6%. This clone has only a few counts. The receptor was isolated from a boy under 18 in good health and CMV-seronegative. The sample taken for sequencing was PBMCs. V usage is TRBV5-6 and J usage is TRBJ1-2; 7 bases are a match to TRBD1. This CDR3 is CASSLEPRDSYGYTF. Written as DNA, the CDR3 is TGTGCCAGCAGCTTGGAGCCCCGGGACAGCTATGGCTACACCTTC.